The rows below give T cell receptor beta chains drawn from one sample of a study of T-cell reconstitution after alpha-beta-depleted transplantation in children. One entry per CDR3 protein, called by TCRdb with MiXCR from the PCR reads. The repertoire holds approximately 400,000 distinct CDR3 sequences, with 11% as singletons. This material consisted of PBMCs from the stem cell graft donor, taken from the stem cell graft. The receptors were sampled from a human donor who donated a stem cell graft to a child with acute myeloid leukemia. The CDR3 runs from the conserved cysteine through the conserved F or W. D genes are given only for firm matches. Part of the rows lack a size; the others show once, few, many or a class for expanded clones.

D gene,CDR3 length,clone size,J gene,V gene,CDR3 DNA,CDR3 protein
TRBD2,16,.,TRBJ2-7,TRBV7-2,TGTGCCAGCAGCTTAGCGCACCTAGCGGGAGCTTACGAGCAGTACTTC,CASSLAHLAGAYEQYF
TRBD1,13,.,TRBJ2-1,TRBV12-3/TRBV12-4,TGTGCCAGCAGTTGGCAGGGGGTCGGTGAGCAGTTCTTC,CASSWQGVGEQFF
.,11,.,TRBJ1-1,TRBV6-5,TGTGCCAGCAGCAACGAGGCTGAAGCTTTCTTT,CASSNEAEAFF
.,14,.,TRBJ1-6,TRBV25-1,TGTGCCAGCAGTCACAGGGAATGGATTTCACCCCTCCACTTT,CASSHREWISPLHF
.,16,many,TRBJ2-6,TRBV7-6,TGTGCCAGCAGCTTATCAAGTCTCTCTGGGGCCAACGTCCTGACTTTC,CASSLSSLSGANVLTF
TRBD2,16,few,TRBJ2-2,TRBV12-3/TRBV12-4,TGTGCCAGCAGTCCCCGAAGGACGGGAGGCATCGGGGAGCTGTTTTTT,CASSPRRTGGIGELFF
TRBD2,14,many,TRBJ2-5,TRBV12-3/TRBV12-4,TGTGCCAGCAGTTCGACTAGCGAGAAAGAGACCCAGTACTTC,CASSSTSEKETQYF
TRBD2,16,few,TRBJ2-1,TRBV20-1,TGCAGTGCTCCCGGGACTAGCGGGGGGGGATACAATGAGCAGTTCTTC,CSAPGTSGGGYNEQFF
.,10,.,TRBJ1-1,TRBV30,TGTGCCTGGATCGGTATTGAAGCTTTCTTT,CAWIGIEAFF
TRBD2,17,few,TRBJ2-5,TRBV5-6,TGTGCCAGCAGCTTGGGTCCTAGCGGGAGGGCCGGGGAGACCCAGTACTTC,CASSLGPSGRAGETQYF
.,17,.,TRBJ2-1,TRBV12-3/TRBV12-4,TGTGCCAGCAGTTCTCACGCCGGCCGACTAGTCGCAGGTGAGCAGTTCTTC,CASSSHAGRLVAGEQFF
.,14,.,TRBJ2-4,TRBV27,TGTGCCAGCAGTTTGCAGGGATCTAAAAACATTCAGTACTTC,CASSLQGSKNIQYF
.,16,.,TRBJ2-2,TRBV6-5,TGTGCCAGCAGTTACTCCAGGGACGCCAACACCGGGGAGCTGTTTTTT,CASSYSRDANTGELFF
TRBD1,17,few,TRBJ2-2,TRBV7-8,TGTGCCAGCAGCTTAGCGTTTACAGGGGGCGAAAACGGGGAGCTGTTTTTT,CASSLAFTGGENGELFF
TRBD2,15,.,TRBJ2-5,TRBV7-9,TGTGCCAGCAGTCCCCCAGCGGGAGTTAGGGAGACCCAGTACTTC,CASSPPAGVRETQYF
.,13,few,TRBJ1-1,TRBV25-1,TGTGCCAGCAGTGAATATTGGACAAGCGGGCATTTCTTT,CASSEYWTSGHFF
.,13,.,TRBJ1-2,TRBV3-1,TGTGCCAGCACCTTCACAGGGAACCTGGGCTACACCTTC,CASTFTGNLGYTF
.,13,.,TRBJ2-1,TRBV7-3,TGTGCCAGCAGCTTAAACCCAGTCAATGAGCAGTTCTTC,CASSLNPVNEQFF
TRBD2,14,few,TRBJ2-1,TRBV20-1,TGCAGTGCCCGTAGCGGGGGGCTCTACAATGAGCAGTTCTTC,CSARSGGLYNEQFF
TRBD2,16,few,TRBJ2-5,TRBV29-1,TGCAGCGTTCTACGTAGCGGGAGGGCCCTCCAAGAGACCCAGTACTTC,CSVLRSGRALQETQYF
.,14,.,TRBJ2-5,TRBV5-1,TGCGCCAGCAGCTTCGGGGCAGCCCAAGAGACCCAGTACTTC,CASSFGAAQETQYF
TRBD2,16,few,TRBJ2-1,TRBV29-1,TGCAGCGTTGTTGGCCGAGGGACTAGCTCTTACAATGAGCAGTTCTTC,CSVVGRGTSSYNEQFF
TRBD1,16,few,TRBJ2-2,TRBV27,TGTGCCAGCAGTTCTCGGGACAGCCTTAACACCGGGGAGCTGTTTTTT,CASSSRDSLNTGELFF
.,14,many,TRBJ2-1,TRBV5-6,TGTGCCAGCAGCTTCCGTGTACCTGGGGGAGAGCAGTTCTTC,CASSFRVPGGEQFF
.,13,.,TRBJ2-5,TRBV4-2,TGTGCCAGCAGCCAAGCGGACTATGAGACCCAGTACTTC,CASSQADYETQYF
TRBD1,14,few,TRBJ1-1,TRBV5-1,TGCGCCAGCAGTCCAGGGGGAACGGTCCTGTCAGCTTTCTTT,CASSPGGTVLSAFF
TRBD2,15,.,TRBJ2-2,TRBV4-3,TGCGCCAGCAAAAGACTAGCGGGAGCGACTGGGGAGCTGTTTTTT,CASKRLAGATGELFF
.,15,few,TRBJ2-4,TRBV12-3/TRBV12-4,TGTGCCAGCAGTTTCGGCAACAGGGCTTCAAACATTCAGTACTTC,CASSFGNRASNIQYF
.,16,few,TRBJ2-5,TRBV5-8,TGTGCCAGCAGCTTGGGACGAGTTCTAGCCGAAGAGACCCAGTACTTC,CASSLGRVLAEETQYF
TRBD2,16,.,TRBJ2-1,TRBV29-1,TGCAGCGTTGAAGGAAGGGCGGGAGGGCCTCTCAATGAGCAGTTCTTC,CSVEGRAGGPLNEQFF
.,13,.,TRBJ1-5,TRBV10-3,TGTGCCATCAGTGGCGAGGGGAGTCAGCCCCAGCATTTT,CAISGEGSQPQHF
.,15,.,TRBJ1-6,TRBV20-1,TGCAGTGCTAGAAGGCAGATCTCCTATAATTCACCCCTCCACTTT,CSARRQISYNSPLHF
.,13,.,TRBJ2-7,TRBV29-1,TGCAGCGTTGCCCCCCAGGGCACCTACGAGCAGTACTTC,CSVAPQGTYEQYF
TRBD1,13,.,TRBJ2-1,TRBV29-1,TGCAGCGGAGACAGGGGTTCCTACAATGAGCAGTTCTTC,CSGDRGSYNEQFF
.,14,.,TRBJ1-1,TRBV6-5,TGTGCCAGCAGTTACAGGCACGAGGCCACTGAAGCTTTCTTT,CASSYRHEATEAFF
.,16,.,TRBJ2-3,TRBV28,TGTGCCAGCAGCGGTTGGCCGGAGAGGAACACAGATACGCAGTATTTT,CASSGWPERNTDTQYF
TRBD2,18,few,TRBJ2-7,TRBV3-1,TGTGCCAGCAGCCAAGTTCCCTCCATAGCGGGAGGGTACCACGAGCAGTACTTC,CASSQVPSIAGGYHEQYF
.,14,many,TRBJ2-1,TRBV4-1,TGCGCCAGCAGCCAAGAACAGGTTTACAATGAGCAGTTCTTC,CASSQEQVYNEQFF
.,15,few,TRBJ2-3,TRBV9,TGTGCCAGCAGCGGAGGTGGCCAGATTGGAGATACGCAGTATTTT,CASSGGGQIGDTQYF
TRBD1,15,.,TRBJ2-5,TRBV6-5,TGTGCCAGCAGTTACACAGGGGGCATGCAAGAGACCCAGTACTTC,CASSYTGGMQETQYF
TRBD1,16,few,TRBJ1-2,TRBV6-9,TGTGCCAGCAGTTATTCGATACAGGGGTCGGACTATGGCTACACCTTC,CASSYSIQGSDYGYTF
.,15,few,TRBJ2-1,TRBV7-8,TGTGCCAGCAGCCCGGACAGCAGCTCCTACAATGAGCAGTTCTTC,CASSPDSSSYNEQFF